Described below is a single T cell receptor (beta chain) sequence and its context. Its antigen remains unidentified. The protocol was immunoSEQ multiplex PCR, while the TCRdb copy is restricted to in-frame clones and leaves out a portion. The sample shows approximately 17,000 clones, over 70% of them seen only once. The data derive from a study of T cells in localized non-small cell lung cancer. Study findings and constraints: Longer overall survival associated with higher blood T cell density; shorter survival with higher adjacent-lung clonality. Sequencing covered just one tumor region, so heterogeneity cannot be ruled out. The highest T cell clonality was in uninvolved adjacent lung, above tumor. Researchers found a median approximately 53 of the top 100 tumor clones in adjacent lung.

Germline lookup yields CDR1 SGHTA and CDR2 FQGNSA. The CDR3 is 13 residues long. V lost 5 bases and J 0 bases, leaving 5 bases between the germline ends. The sequencing here drew on peripheral blood, taken before any cancer treatment. The chain is built from TRBV7-2 and TRBJ1-5; D is unresolved. The sequence was collected from a male donor older than 55 with stage I lung adenocarcinoma. The CDR3 DNA reads as TGTGCCAGCAGCCGGGATAGCAATCAGCCCCAGCATTTT. Amino acids: CASSRDSNQPQHF.